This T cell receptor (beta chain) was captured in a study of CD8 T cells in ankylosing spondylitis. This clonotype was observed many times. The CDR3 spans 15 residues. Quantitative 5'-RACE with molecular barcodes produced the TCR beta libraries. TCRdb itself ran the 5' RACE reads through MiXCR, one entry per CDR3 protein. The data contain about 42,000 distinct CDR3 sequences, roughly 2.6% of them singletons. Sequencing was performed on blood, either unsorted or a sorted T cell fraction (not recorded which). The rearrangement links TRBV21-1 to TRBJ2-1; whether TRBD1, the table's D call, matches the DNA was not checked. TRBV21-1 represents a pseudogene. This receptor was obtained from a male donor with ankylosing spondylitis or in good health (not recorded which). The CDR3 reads CASSTTGQHYNEQFF. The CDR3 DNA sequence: TGTGCCAGCAGCACGACGGGACAGCACTACAATGAGCAGTTCTTC.